Presented here are 17 T cell receptor beta chains from one specimen sequenced in a study of cytotoxic CD8 clonotypes in ibrutinib-treated CLL. TCRdb's table, derived via immunoSEQ multiplex PCR, lists solely in-frame clones and lacks some. Here the sample spans about 180,000 clones, less than 85% being singletons. Sequenced here: PBMCs, sampled after 24 months of ibrutinib treatment. The receptors shown here come from a human donor with chronic lymphocytic leukemia.

This chain joins TRBV7-2 and TRBJ1-1; 7 bases agree with TRBD1. After removal of 5 bases from V and 1 base from J, the junction contained 4 bases not matched to a gene. The CDR3 runs 14 residues. Germline-derived CDR1 and CDR2 are SGHTA and FQGNSA. This CDR3 is CASSRRTGNTEAFF. CDR3 nucleotide sequence: TGTGCCAGCAGCCGACGGACAGGGAACACTGAAGCTTTCTTT.

The chain couples TRBV5-1 to TRBJ2-5; 9 positions match TRBD2. This CDR3 is built from 15 residues. CDR1 and CDR2 from the germline V gene are SGHRS and YFSETQ. With V trimmed by 9 bases and J by 5 bases, 14 bases remained unmatched. The CDR3 DNA sequence: TGCGCCACCCGCAGGGCGGGGGGGCCGGAGGAGACCCAGTACTTC. This sequence encodes CATRRAGGPEETQYF.

This chain uses TRBV28 with TRBJ1-5; D gene ambiguous. The CDR3 is 16 residues long. The germline V gene has CDR1 MDHEN and CDR2 SYDVKM. V lost 6 bases and J 0 bases, leaving 15 bases between the germline ends. The CDR3 region has the DNA TGTGCCAGCAGCTTTTTAATGGACTCTAGCAATCAGCCCCAGCATTTT. This sequence encodes CASSFLMDSSNQPQHF.

V usage is TRBV6-1 and J usage is TRBJ2-1; D not resolved. V was pared by 2 bases and J by 4 bases, with 6 bases between. The CDR3 length is 13 residues. Germline V lookup: CDR1 MNHNS, CDR2 SASEGT. Written as DNA, the CDR3 is TGTGCCAGCAGTGAAAGCGCTTACAATGAGCAGTTCTTC. Translated, it gives CASSESAYNEQFF.

V gene TRBV7-2 combines with J gene TRBJ2-2; the D is unclear. Trimming pared 5 bases from V and 0 bases from J, leaving 10 bases between. CDR1 is SGHTA and CDR2 is FQGNSA in the germline V gene. The CDR3 loop spans 15 amino acids. The CDR3 here is CASSLDPSNTGELFF. The CDR3 region has the DNA TGTGCCAGCAGCCTGGACCCGTCGAACACCGGGGAGCTGTTTTTT.

The rearrangement joins TRBV15 to TRBJ1-2; a weak D match, TRBD1 (6 bases). The germline CDR1 and CDR2 sequences are LNHNV and YYDKDF (reference sequence). V gave up 0 bases and J gave up 3 bases, with 14 bases separating them. The CDR3 is 16 residues long. This CDR3 reads CATSRDYGRGDYGYTF. CDR3 sequence (DNA): TGTGCCACCAGCAGAGATTACGGGAGGGGGGACTATGGCTACACCTTC.

V is TRBV30 and J is TRBJ2-5, with D perhaps matching TRBD1 (6 bases). The CDR3 is made up of 14 amino acids. CDR1 and CDR2 from the germline V gene are GTSNPN and SVGIG (reference sequence). The ends were cut back, 2 bases at V and 1 base at J, with 11 bases in the middle. CDR3 DNA: TGTGCCTGGAGTCCGACAGGCGTCCAAGAGACCCAGTACTTC. Residues: CAWSPTGVQETQYF.

This chain connects TRBV7-9 to TRBJ1-2; 8 bases map to TRBD1. Germline V gene data show CDR1 as SEHNR and CDR2 as FQNEAQ (reference sequence). Trimming cost V 1 base and J 4 bases; bases outside gene matches: 5. The CDR3 covers 15 residues. The CDR3 is CASSLGPTGGYGYTF. The CDR3 region has the DNA TGTGCCAGCAGCTTAGGACCTACAGGGGGCTATGGCTACACCTTC. Full variable domain (rest looked up from reference TRBV7-9 and TRBJ1-2): DTGVSQNPRHKITKRGQNVTFRCDPISEHNRLYWYRQTLGQGPEFLTYFQNEAQLEKSRLLSDRFSAERPKGSFSTLEIQRTEQGDSAMYLCASSLGPTGGYGYTFGSGTRLTVV.

This chain joins TRBV6-5 and TRBJ2-6; D is possibly TRBD2 (5 bases). V lost 2 bases and J 9 bases, leaving 14 bases between the germline ends. Germline V gives CDR1 MNHEY, CDR2 SVGAGI. The CDR3 is made up of 15 amino acids. The DNA of the CDR3 is TGTGCCAGCAGTTACCTGGAGGTGGCGGACAACGTCCTGACTTTC. Its translation: CASSYLEVADNVLTF.

The chain employs TRBV15 and TRBJ2-3, with TRBD2 identical over 10 bases. The CDR3 sequence is 17 residues long. The germline CDR1 and CDR2 sequences are LNHNV and YYDKDF (reference sequence). Trimming at V came to 1 base and at J to 0 bases, leaving 4 bases not matched to a gene. In DNA form, the CDR3 reads TGTGCCACCAGCAGAGCTCGACTAGCGGGCAGCACAGATACGCAGTATTTT. Translated: CATSRARLAGSTDTQYF.

CDR3 DNA sequence: TGTGCCAGCAGCTTAGTAGGGGGGAACACTGAAGCTTTCTTT. Protein: CASSLVGGNTEAFF. The V gene is TRBV7-2, the J gene TRBJ1-1, with a weak D call TRBD1 (6 bases). The CDR3 covers 14 residues. V was clipped by 1 base and J by 1 base, with 7 bases between them. Germline CDR1 SGHTA, CDR2 FQGNSA.

CDR3: CASSLTDIGEQYF. The CDR3 nucleotides are TGTGCCAGCAGTCTCACTGATATCGGCGAGCAGTACTTC. The chain links TRBV6-1 to TRBJ2-7; D call uncertain. The germline V gene encodes CDR1 MNHNS and CDR2 SASEGT. The CDR3 loop spans 13 amino acids. V gave up 5 bases and J gave up 6 bases, with 14 bases separating them.

This chain connects TRBV9 to TRBJ1-1, with D perhaps TRBD1 (5 bases). Germline V gene lookup returns CDR1 SGDLS and CDR2 YYNGEE. This CDR3 comprises 14 residues. Trimming took off 1 base at V and 4 bases at J, with 11 bases between the two ends. In nucleotides, the CDR3 is TGTGCCAGCAGCGTATCCCCCGGGGCCACTGAAGCTTTCTTT. Encoded protein: CASSVSPGATEAFF.

This chain links TRBV7-2 with TRBJ2-5; TRBD1 might be the D (6 bases). V dropped 5 bases and J dropped 5 bases, with 18 bases sitting between them. Germline V gives CDR1 SGHTA, CDR2 FQGNSA. The length of the CDR3 is 15 residues. The CDR3 reads CASSTTPTGFETQYF. DNA for the CDR3: TGTGCCAGCAGCACAACCCCCACAGGGTTCGAGACCCAGTACTTC.

V usage is TRBV28 and J usage is TRBJ2-7, with no clear D. The V end was cut by 3 bases, the J end by 4 bases, with 7 bases between. The germline V gene encodes CDR1 MDHEN and CDR2 SYDVKM. This CDR3 comprises 12 residues. CDR3 amino acids: CASSFRVYEQYF. In DNA form, the CDR3 reads TGTGCCAGCAGTTTTCGGGTGTACGAGCAGTACTTC.

Remarks on this clone: Germline is not matched at one junction end, which may reflect a read error. The chain has TRBV9 and TRBJ2-5; weak D call: TRBD1 (6 bases). Germline lookup yields CDR1 SGDLS and CDR2 YYNGEE. The CDR3 totals 14 residues. CDR3 protein: CASSAPGELLLRHF. CDR3 coding DNA: TGTGCCAGCAGCGCCCCAGGGGAGCTCCTCCTCAGACACTTC.

This clone was seen more than once but under ten times. The V gene is TRBV19, the J gene TRBJ2-5, with 11 bases that match TRBD1. The CDR3 has 18 amino acids. Germline V gene data show CDR1 as LNHDA and CDR2 as SQIVND (reference sequence). With V trimmed by 2 bases and J by 5 bases, 13 bases remained unmatched. The CDR3 loop is CASSITPGTGGIWETQYF. The CDR3 DNA reads TGTGCCAGTAGTATAACCCCCGGGACAGGGGGGATTTGGGAGACCCAGTACTTC.